The 8 T cell receptor beta chains below all came from one sample that was sequenced in a study of blood T cell repertoires in COVID-19. Produced via immunoSEQ multiplex PCR; TCRdb's table is partial and in-frame only. This table holds over 150,000 clones, over 90% found once. Sequencing was performed on peripheral blood. All receptors come from a man aged 50-60 years with acute or convalescent COVID-19.

The chain links TRBV7-6 to TRBJ2-3; the match to TRBD1 covers 8 bases. CDR3 length equals 15 residues. From germline, CDR1 is SGHVS and CDR2 FNYEAQ. Trimming took 2 bases from V and 0 from J; bases not matched to a gene: 1. CDR3 DNA: TGTGCCAGCAGCTTAAGACAGGGGAGCACAGATACGCAGTATTTT. This sequence encodes CASSLRQGSTDTQYF.

V gene TRBV4-2 combines with J gene TRBJ2-5; TRBD2 agrees at 9 bases. The CDR3 runs to 16 residues. J lost 1 base, V lost 3 bases, and 6 bases had no gene match. Germline V gene lookup returns CDR1 LGHNA and CDR2 YNFKEQ. The CDR3 DNA sequence: TGTGCCAGCAGCCACCAGGGCGGGGGGGTCCAAGAGACCCAGTACTTC. Encoded protein: CASSHQGGGVQETQYF.

The rearrangement uses TRBV7-2 and TRBJ2-6; D may be TRBD2 (7 bases). V lost 1 base and J lost 10, with 17 bases in between. The CDR3 is made up of 16 amino acids. Germline V gene data show CDR1 as SGHTA and CDR2 as FQGNSA. The CDR3 sequence is CASSLGAGALRNVLTF. As DNA, the CDR3 is TGTGCCAGCAGCTTAGGTGCGGGGGCTTTGAGGAACGTCCTGACTTTC. The full variable domain, completed using reference TRBV7-2 and TRBJ2-6, is GAGVSQSPSNKVTEKGKDVELRCDPISGHTALYWYRQSLGQGLEFLIYFQGNSAPDKSGLPSDRFSAERTGGSVSTLTIQRTQQEDSAVYLCASSLGAGALRNVLTFGAGSRLTVL.

The J gene is TRBJ1-4, the V gene TRBV19, with 10 nucleotides matching TRBD1. In germline, CDR1 is LNHDA, CDR2 SQIVND (reference sequence). V dropped 3 bases and J dropped 8; count of bases not matched to a gene: 3. The CDR3 has 14 residues. The chain's CDR3 is CASSIATGGEKLFF. DNA for the CDR3: TGTGCCAGTAGTATCGCGACAGGGGGCGAAAAACTGTTTTTT.

This clone was seen once. The chain uses TRBV5-1 and TRBJ2-1; 10 bases fit TRBD2. Germline V gene data show CDR1 as SGHRS and CDR2 as YFSETQ. J gave up 5 bases and V 0 bases, and 2 bases lay outside the gene matches. This CDR3 contains 15 residues. The CDR3 DNA follows: TGCGCCAGCAGCTTGGATAGCGGGAGGAACAATGAGCAGTTCTTC. As protein: CASSLDSGRNNEQFF.

The chain employs TRBV27 and TRBJ2-2; TRBD1 matches 7 bases. CDR3 size: 14 residues. Trimming cost V 10 bases and J 0 bases; bases outside gene matches: 5. Germline V lookup: CDR1 MNHEY, CDR2 SMNVEV (reference sequence). CDR3 protein: CATLGTANTGELFF. The CDR3 region has the DNA TGTGCCACCCTAGGGACAGCGAACACCGGGGAGCTGTTTTTT.

The V and J genes are TRBV6-5 and TRBJ2-5; a weak D match, TRBD1 (5 bases). The CDR3 covers 13 residues. Looked up from germline, CDR1 is MNHEY and CDR2 is SVGAGI. Trimming took 7 bases from V and 5 from J, leaving 14 bases between them. This CDR3 reads CASTLDIGETQYF. CDR3 nucleotide sequence: TGTGCCAGCACCTTGGACATCGGGGAGACCCAGTACTTC.

Only one count was recorded for this clone. The chain uses TRBV27 and TRBJ2-2; 7 nucleotides align to TRBD2. V shed 4 bases and J 3 bases; nucleotides not matched to a gene: 17. The CDR3 sequence is 19 residues long. Germline loops: CDR1 MNHEY, CDR2 SMNVEV (reference sequence). This CDR3 reads CASSSLWGGGGSYTGELFF. The CDR3 DNA follows: TGTGCCAGCAGTTCGTTATGGGGTGGCGGGGGATCGTACACCGGGGAGCTGTTTTTT.